This T cell receptor (beta chain) was identified in a study of Graves' ophthalmopathy and Graves' hyperthyroidism. Study-wide findings and caveats: The majority of expanded thyroid clonotypes above 0.001 frequency also occurred in blood.

A remark on this clonotype: Antigen specificity is unknown.

Germline V gene data show CDR1 as SGHTA and CDR2 as FQGTGA. The CDR3 spans 16 residues. V dropped 5 bases and J dropped 3 bases, with 19 bases sitting between them. Researchers took RNA transcripts and amplified TCR beta CDR3 regions from them. HTBI-primed RT-PCR formed the first round, and a multiplex PCR formed the second. TCRdb reanalysed the multiplex PCR reads using MiXCR and keeps one entry per CDR3 protein. The sample lists hundreds of thousands of distinct CDR3 sequences, about 38% occurring once. The sequencing sample was made of peripheral blood. This receptor was taken from an adult man with Graves' ophthalmopathy. The chain links TRBV7-3 to TRBJ1-1, with a possible D match to TRBD1 (5 bases). This CDR3 reads CASSGSGDPLYTEAFF. In DNA, the CDR3 is TGTGCCAGCAGCGGGTCCGGGGACCCCCTTTACACTGAAGCTTTCTTT.